The 21 T cell receptor beta chains reported below all come from one sample, sequenced in a study of OX40 agonist ivuxolimab in advanced cancers. Only in-frame clones appear in the TCRdb table, and some are missing; sequencing was by immunoSEQ multiplex PCR. The data contain roughly 100,000 clones, approximately 85% of them singletons. This material consisted of CD4+ or CD8+ T cells sorted from blood, taken in a trial of the OX40 agonist ivuxolimab. The source of these receptors is an adult with an advanced solid tumor such as melanoma, head and neck, liver or kidney cancer.

The chain carries TRBV7-2 and TRBJ1-2; no clear D. This CDR3 spans 15 amino acids. Trimming stripped 2 bases from V and 5 bases from J, with 15 bases between. Germline V CDR1 and CDR2: SGHTA, FQGNSA. Written as DNA, the CDR3 is TGTGCCAGCAGCTTAACCCCAGGATCCTTATATGGCTACACCTTC. Amino acids: CASSLTPGSLYGYTF. Combining the CDR3 with reference TRBV7-2 and TRBJ1-2 gives the whole variable domain GAGVSQSPSNKVTEKGKDVELRCDPISGHTALYWYRQSLGQGLEFLIYFQGNSAPDKSGLPSDRFSAERTGGSVSTLTIQRTQQEDSAVYLCASSLTPGSLYGYTFGSGTRLTVV.

The chain recombines TRBV4-1 with TRBJ2-1; 7 bases are a match to TRBD2. This CDR3 has 14 amino acids. Germline V gene sequence: CDR1 MGHRA, CDR2 YSYEKL. The J segment lost 9 bases and the V segment lost 0 bases, leaving 5 bases of the junction unmatched. The CDR3 sequence is CASSQDEREGEQFF. The CDR3 DNA is TGCGCCAGCAGCCAAGATGAGAGGGAGGGTGAGCAGTTCTTC.

The table lists this clone with a count of one. The V call is TRBV30, the J call TRBJ1-2; tentatively, D is TRBD1 (5 bases). This CDR3 has 17 amino acids. The germline V gene has CDR1 GTSNPN and CDR2 SVGIG (reference sequence). Trimming shortened V by 4 bases and J by 4 bases, and 25 bases separated the two germline ends. The DNA of the CDR3 is TGTGCCTGGATGGGGCTCAGTTTATCGGACGGGCCCTATGGCTACACCTTC. Its protein product is CAWMGLSLSDGPYGYTF.

This clone was found once. This chain joins TRBV7-8 and TRBJ2-5; D uncertain. V gave up 5 bases and J gave up 1 base, with 8 bases separating them. Germline CDR1 reads SGHVS; CDR2 reads FQNEAQ. The CDR3 runs 13 residues. The CDR3 loop reads CASSPTPQETQYF. DNA of the CDR3: TGTGCCAGCAGCCCGACGCCCCAAGAGACCCAGTACTTC.

The chain couples TRBV5-1 to TRBJ2-2; no clear D gene. Per the germline V gene, CDR1 is SGHRS and CDR2 is YFSETQ. The CDR3 has 12 amino acids. Deletions cut 4 bases from V and 2 bases from J, with 3 bases between. The chain's CDR3 is CASSVNTGELFF. Here the CDR3 DNA reads TGCGCCAGCAGCGTAAACACCGGGGAGCTGTTTTTT.

This clone was detected only a few times. The chain joins TRBV12-5 to TRBJ2-1, with D unclear. The CDR3 totals 13 residues. CDR1 LGHNT and CDR2 FRNRAP come from the germline V gene. Trimming stripped 10 bases from V and 4 bases from J, with 14 bases between. The CDR3 DNA reads TGTGCTATGGCCCCCCTAGGATACAATGAGCAGTTCTTC. This translates into CAMAPLGYNEQFF. The whole variable domain, remainder taken from reference TRBV12-5 and TRBJ2-1, is DARVTQTPRHKVTEMGQEVTMRCQPILGHNTVFWYRQTMMQGLELLAYFRNRAPLDDSGMPKDRFSAEMPDATLATLKIQPSEPRDSAVYFCAMAPLGYNEQFFGPGTRLTVL.

The chain carries TRBV23-1 and TRBJ2-4; D not certain. TRBV23-1 is an ORF, and what it does is uncertain. V was trimmed by 3 bases and J by 6 bases, leaving 15 bases between them. The CDR3 length is 15 residues. CDR3 in amino acids: CASSHRRVSVNIQYF. In DNA, the CDR3 is TGCGCCAGCAGTCATCGTCGGGTATCCGTAAACATTCAGTACTTC.

V usage is TRBV28 and J usage is TRBJ2-3; no reliable D call. The germline V and J ends were trimmed by 3 bases and 5 bases, with 12 bases remaining between them. This CDR3 comprises 14 residues. The germline gives CDR1 MDHEN, CDR2 SYDVKM. The DNA of the CDR3 is TGTGCCAGCAGTTTTGGGCCGACTTTAGATACGCAGTATTTT. This codes for CASSFGPTLDTQYF.

The chain couples TRBV11-1 to TRBJ2-3; the D gene is possibly TRBD2 (6 bases). Trimming pared 6 bases from V and 4 bases from J, leaving 17 bases between. The germline gives CDR1 SGHAT, CDR2 FQDESV (reference sequence). The CDR3 is 15 amino acids. In nucleotides, the CDR3 is TGTGCCAGCAGGGTAGGGTTAGCGGTTGCAGATACGCAGTATTTT. As protein: CASRVGLAVADTQYF.

The chain has TRBV29-1 and TRBJ2-5, with 7 bases that match TRBD1. Trimming removed 7 bases from V and 1 base from J; junction bases left unmatched: 6. The CDR3 totals 13 residues. CDR1 is SQVTM, CDR2 ANQGSEA, per germline. The CDR3 region is CSAQGQFQETQYF. In DNA form, the CDR3 reads TGCAGCGCCCAGGGACAGTTCCAAGAGACCCAGTACTTC.

V is TRBV25-1 and J is TRBJ2-7; D is unclear. Trimming shortened V by 1 base and J by 5 bases, and 9 bases separated the two germline ends. CDR1 and CDR2 from the germline V gene are MGHDK and SYGVNS. The CDR3 length is 13 residues. The CDR3, as DNA: TGTGCCAGCAGTGAATCAAGAAACGACGAGCAGTACTTC. Translated: CASSESRNDEQYF.

The gene calls are TRBV13 and TRBJ2-5, with D perhaps matching TRBD2 (5 bases). The CDR3 is 14 amino acids. CDR1 PRHDT and CDR2 FYEKMQ come from the germline V gene (reference sequence). V lost 5 bases, J lost 3 bases, and 13 bases lay in between. Here the CDR3 DNA reads TGTGCCAGCAGCAGCGGACGGTTAGAAGAGACCCAGTACTTC. It encodes CASSSGRLEETQYF.

This chain links TRBV7-2 with TRBJ2-3; weak D call: TRBD2 (6 bases). V shed 1 base and J shed 9 bases, with 8 bases lying between them. This CDR3 spans 12 amino acids. Germline CDR1 reads SGHTA; CDR2 reads FQGNSA. The CDR3 DNA is TGTGCCAGCAGCTTAGTCGCGGGGACGCAGTATTTT. This encodes CASSLVAGTQYF.

The chain uses TRBV18 and TRBJ2-3, with TRBD2 matching 9 bases. This CDR3 contains 18 residues. Germline loops: CDR1 KGHSH, CDR2 LQKENI. J was trimmed by 0 bases and V by 3 bases; bases with no gene match: 10. The CDR3 loop is CASSPSLSGSDSTDTQYF. DNA for the CDR3: TGTGCCAGCTCACCCTCACTTAGCGGGAGTGACAGCACAGATACGCAGTATTTT.

The chain is built from TRBV4-1 and TRBJ2-3, with 7 bases fitting TRBD2. The CDR3 is 15 amino acids. The germline gives CDR1 MGHRA, CDR2 YSYEKL. The trim removed 4 bases at V and 5 bases at J, leaving 9 bases unmatched. DNA for the CDR3: TGCGCCAGCAGCCCCAAGGTGGGGGGGGGAGATACGCAGTATTTT. Protein product: CASSPKVGGGDTQYF.

The rearrangement joins TRBV5-1 to TRBJ2-5; 8 bases line up with TRBD1. The germline gives CDR1 SGHRS, CDR2 YFSETQ. J gave up 5 bases and V 5 bases, and 11 bases lay outside the gene matches. This CDR3 comprises 15 residues. Written as DNA, the CDR3 is TGCGCCAGCAGGGGGGGACAGGAGCTTTGGGAGACCCAGTACTTC. Its translation: CASRGGQELWETQYF.

The chain employs TRBV12-5 and TRBJ2-7; D perhaps matches TRBD1 (6 bases). Trimming took 1 base from V and 2 from J, leaving 15 bases between them. The CDR3 contains 16 residues. Per the germline V gene, CDR1 is LGHNT and CDR2 is FRNRAP. CDR3 bases: TGTGCTAGTGGTTTGGGGACAGACACAGTTACCTACGAGCAGTACTTC. Its translation: CASGLGTDTVTYEQYF.

This clone has more than one count but fewer than ten. This chain links TRBV6-6 with TRBJ1-4; 7 positions match TRBD1. CDR3 length: 15 residues. The germline V gene encodes CDR1 MNHNY and CDR2 SVGAGI (reference sequence). Trimming cost V 5 bases and J 7 bases; bases outside gene matches: 10. CDR3: CASSPSGGWSEKLFF. The CDR3, as DNA: TGTGCCAGCAGTCCGTCAGGGGGGTGGAGTGAAAAACTGTTTTTT.

The chain carries TRBV13 and TRBJ1-6; 11 bases agree with TRBD1. There are 15 residues in the CDR3. CDR1 PRHDT and CDR2 FYEKMQ come from the germline V gene (reference sequence). Trimming removed 4 bases from V and 7 bases from J; junction bases left unmatched: 3. The DNA of the CDR3 is TGTGCCAGCAGCTCCGGGACAGGGGGAAATTCACCCCTCCACTTT. Translating it yields CASSSGTGGNSPLHF.

J is TRBJ2-1 and V is TRBV6-4; perhaps TRBD1 as D (5 bases). Trimming removed 0 bases at V and 10 bases at J, with 16 bases between. The germline V gene encodes CDR1 MRHNA and CDR2 SNTAGT. The length of the CDR3 is 15 residues. The CDR3 spells CASSDSSQGSDEQFF. The CDR3 DNA reads as TGTGCCAGCAGTGACTCGAGTCAGGGATCCGACGAGCAGTTCTTC.

The chain combines TRBV7-9 with TRBJ2-5; a possible D gene is TRBD1 (5 bases). The CDR3 totals 14 residues. Per the germline V gene, CDR1 is SEHNR and CDR2 is FQNEAQ (reference sequence). V was shortened by 2 bases and J by 1 base, with 8 bases between the two germline ends. The CDR3 coding sequence is TGTGCCAGCAGCTTATTCCAGGGCCAAGAGACCCAGTACTTC. Amino acid sequence: CASSLFQGQETQYF.